Each of the 30 T cell receptor beta chains below was sequenced from the same sample in a study of T cell changes during pregnancy in multiple sclerosis. The table came from immunoSEQ multiplex PCR; TCRdb's copy has only in-frame clones and leaves some out. This repertoire shows 65,000 to 90,000 clones, approximately 93% found once; its top ten account for 2.5% to 3%. The sample was peripheral blood, taken in the first trimester of pregnancy. These receptors all stem from a female donor with multiple sclerosis, enrolled in a pregnancy study.

The rearrangement joins TRBV5-4 to TRBJ2-3; 15 nucleotides align to TRBD2. The V and J ends lost 4 bases and 3 bases, in that order; junction bases with no gene match: 9. This CDR3 has 18 residues. Germline V gene data show CDR1 as SGHNT and CDR2 as YYREEE (reference sequence). DNA for the CDR3: TGTGCCAGCAGCCCTGGACTAGCGGGGGGGTCGGGTACAGATACGCAGTATTTT. It is translated as CASSPGLAGGSGTDTQYF. Drawing the rest from reference TRBV5-4 and TRBJ2-3, the complete variable domain is ETGVTQSPTHLIKTRGQQVTLRCSSQSGHNTVSWYQQALGQGPQFIFQYYREEENGRGNFPPRFSGLQFPNYSSELNVNALELDDSALYLCASSPGLAGGSGTDTQYFGPGTRLTVL.

This rearrangement joins TRBV19 to TRBJ2-3, with 9 positions matching TRBD1. CDR1 and CDR2 from the germline V gene are LNHDA and SQIVND (reference sequence). Unmatched junction bases numbered 5, after V lost 2 bases and J lost 2 bases. The CDR3 runs to 16 residues. DNA of the CDR3: TGTGCCAGTAGTATAATCGGGACAGGGTCCACAGATACGCAGTATTTT. It translates to CASSIIGTGSTDTQYF.

V usage is TRBV21-1 and J usage is TRBJ2-3; TRBD2, the table's D call, was not compared with the DNA. TRBV21-1 constitutes a pseudogene. The CDR3 covers 13 residues. The chain's CDR3 is CASSKALTDTQYF. The CDR3 coding sequence is TGTGCCAGCAGCAAAGCCCTCACAGATACGCAGTATTTT.

The chain recombines TRBV4-1 with TRBJ2-1, with D possibly being TRBD1 (5 bases). The CDR3 runs 17 residues. Germline lookup yields CDR1 MGHRA and CDR2 YSYEKL. Trimming cost V 2 bases and J 0 bases, with 14 bases left between them. The CDR3 region has the DNA TGCGCCAGCAGCCAACCCTTGGACAAGAGCTCCTACAATGAGCAGTTCTTC. As protein: CASSQPLDKSSYNEQFF.

The J gene is TRBJ2-5, the V gene TRBV27, with 10 bases identical to TRBD2. The junction had 2 bases not matched to a gene; V was cut back by 6 bases and J by 4 bases. CDR3 length: 13 residues. CDR1 is MNHEY and CDR2 is SMNVEV in the germline V gene (reference sequence). In DNA, the CDR3 is TGTGCCAGCAGGAGACTAGCGGGAGAGACCCAGTACTTC. Amino acids: CASRRLAGETQYF.

The chain is built from TRBV5-1 and TRBJ2-3; D is uncertain. Germline values: CDR1 SGHRS, CDR2 YFSETQ. Trimming cost V 0 bases and J 1 base, with 3 bases left between them. This CDR3 is built from 13 residues. For the CDR3, the DNA is TGCGCCAGCAGCTTGGCGGGCACAGATACGCAGTATTTT. This codes for CASSLAGTDTQYF.

The V call is TRBV18, the J call TRBJ1-1; D may be TRBD1 (6 bases). Germline CDR1 KGHSH, CDR2 LQKENI. The CDR3 length is 17 residues. Trimming shortened V by 3 bases and J by 0 bases, and 17 bases separated the two germline ends. CDR3 nucleotide sequence: TGTGCCAGCTCACCGTCCGACAGGCCACGATTGAACACTGAAGCTTTCTTT. It is translated as CASSPSDRPRLNTEAFF.

The gene calls are TRBV11-3 and TRBJ2-7; D is uncertain. The V end was cut by 4 bases, the J end by 4 bases, with 5 bases between. The CDR3 contains 11 residues. CDR1 SGHNT and CDR2 YENEEA come from the germline V gene. The CDR3 DNA sequence: TGTGCCAGCAGCTCCGTTTACGAGCAGTACTTC. Translation: CASSSVYEQYF.

The V call is TRBV6-6, the J call TRBJ2-1; 9 positions match TRBD2. J gave up 9 bases and V 4 bases, and 4 bases lay outside the gene matches. The CDR3 length is 13 residues. In germline, CDR1 is MNHNY, CDR2 SVGAGI (reference sequence). The CDR3 sequence is CASSSGTSSEQFF. CDR3 coding DNA: TGTGCCAGCAGTTCCGGGACTAGCAGTGAGCAGTTCTTC.

The genes are TRBV6-1 and TRBJ2-1; TRBD1 agrees at 8 bases. This CDR3 contains 14 residues. CDR1 MNHNS and CDR2 SASEGT come from the germline V gene. Unmatched junction bases numbered 7, after V lost 6 bases and J lost 6 bases. CDR3 in DNA: TGTGCCAGCAGCTCGGACAGGGTCGCCAATGAGCAGTTCTTC. It translates to CASSSDRVANEQFF.

The rearrangement links TRBV18 to TRBJ2-7; 10 bases align to TRBD1. In germline, CDR1 is KGHSH, CDR2 LQKENI. The CDR3 has 15 residues. V lost 3 bases and J lost 1; bases outside the gene matches: 3. DNA for the CDR3: TGTGCCAGCTCACCGTCGGGACAGGGGTCCTACGAGCAGTACTTC. Translation gives CASSPSGQGSYEQYF.

The CDR3 DNA sequence: TGCAGCGTTGAGCCAGGCCAGCAGGGCTACACCTTC. It specifies CSVEPGQQGYTF. This chain joins TRBV29-1 and TRBJ1-2; D gene ambiguous. This CDR3 spans 12 amino acids. The germline V gene encodes CDR1 SQVTM and CDR2 ANQGSEA. The V end lost 3 bases, the J end lost 8 bases, and 13 bases lay between the germline ends.

The chain couples TRBV7-8 to TRBJ1-3, with TRBD1 as a possible D gene (5 bases). V was pared by 2 bases and J by 1 base, with 6 bases between. The CDR3 extends over 14 amino acids. Germline CDR1 SGHVS, CDR2 FQNEAQ. The CDR3 DNA sequence: TGTGCCAGCAGCTTACAGGGATCTGGAAACACCATATATTTT. As protein: CASSLQGSGNTIYF.

The chain couples TRBV29-1 to TRBJ2-7; no clear D. V lost 0 bases and J lost 3, with 3 bases in between. Germline V gene sequence: CDR1 SQVTM, CDR2 ANQGSEA. The length of the CDR3 is 11 residues. The CDR3 DNA is TGCAGCGTTGAAGACAGCTACGAGCAGTACTTC. Translating it yields CSVEDSYEQYF.

The CDR3 coding sequence is TGCAGCACCCGGTCGGGACAGAAGATCTATGGCTACACCTTC. This encodes CSTRSGQKIYGYTF. The V call is TRBV29-1, the J call TRBJ1-2; 7 nucleotides align to TRBD1. This CDR3 has 14 amino acids. The germline V gene has CDR1 SQVTM and CDR2 ANQGSEA. V gave up 8 bases and J gave up 4 bases; unmatched junction bases: 13.

The J gene is TRBJ1-6, the V gene TRBV6-5, with D possibly being TRBD1 (6 bases). This CDR3 region has 15 residues. V lost 5 bases and J lost 8, with 16 bases in between. Germline V lookup: CDR1 MNHEY, CDR2 SVGAGI. CDR3 in amino acids: CASSNGGAKDSPLHF. DNA for the CDR3: TGTGCCAGCAGTAACGGGGGGGCGAAGGATTCACCCCTCCACTTT.

In DNA, the CDR3 is TGTGCCAGTAGTCTTCTTAGCGGGGGGATGTACAATGAGCAGTTCTTC. It yields the protein CASSLLSGGMYNEQFF. The chain joins TRBV19 to TRBJ2-1; TRBD2 agrees at 10 bases. The CDR3 sequence is 16 residues long. The V gene end was trimmed by 5 bases and the J gene end by 4 bases; junction bases not matched to a gene: 8. The V gene's germline CDR1 is LNHDA and CDR2 SQIVND (reference sequence).

The chain recombines TRBV15 with TRBJ1-4; 9 positions agree with TRBD1. J gave up 8 bases and V 3 bases, and 7 bases lay outside the gene matches. Germline lookup yields CDR1 LNHNV and CDR2 YYDKDF (reference sequence). The CDR3 sequence is 15 residues long. DNA for the CDR3: TGTGCCACCAGCAGGGGACAGGGAGTGGGAGAAAAACTGTTTTTT. Encoded protein: CATSRGQGVGEKLFF.

A few counts support this clone. V gene TRBV9 combines with J gene TRBJ2-1; TRBD1 agrees at 10 bases. The CDR3 sequence is 14 residues long. With 4 bases clipped from V and 9 bases from J, the junction kept 7 bases outside the gene matches. Germline values: CDR1 SGDLS, CDR2 YYNGEE. The CDR3 here is CASSPRQGAVEQFF. In nucleotides, the CDR3 is TGTGCCAGCAGCCCTCGACAGGGGGCGGTTGAGCAGTTCTTC.

V usage is TRBV29-1 and J usage is TRBJ1-1; possible D gene TRBD1, 5 bases. The CDR3 has 12 residues. Per germline, CDR1 SQVTM and CDR2 ANQGSEA. Trimming took 7 bases from V and 2 from J, leaving 11 bases between them. The CDR3 region is CSGYQGNTEAFF. Here the CDR3 DNA reads TGCAGCGGCTATCAGGGTAACACTGAAGCTTTCTTT.

The genes are TRBV9 and TRBJ1-2; 10 nucleotides match TRBD1. V was pared by 4 bases and J by 1 base, with 10 bases of the junction left unmatched. The CDR3 is 17 amino acids. Germline values: CDR1 SGDLS, CDR2 YYNGEE. Here the CDR3 DNA reads TGTGCCAGCAGCTCGCCGACAGGGGGCCTTGTTAACTATGGCTACACCTTC. This translates into CASSSPTGGLVNYGYTF.

The rearrangement uses TRBV28 and TRBJ1-1; TRBD1 is a possible D gene (5 bases). CDR1 and CDR2 from the germline V gene are MDHEN and SYDVKM. CDR3 length: 13 amino acids. The V end was cut by 7 bases, the J end by 4 bases, with 13 bases between. The CDR3 sequence: CASTISGVTEAFF. CDR3 nucleotide sequence: TGTGCCAGCACAATTTCGGGGGTCACTGAAGCTTTCTTT.

The chain has TRBV7-9 and TRBJ1-2, with 8 bases matching TRBD1. Germline CDR1 SEHNR, CDR2 FQNEAQ (reference sequence). The CDR3 is 15 amino acids. Losses at the gene ends were 1 base for V and 6 bases for J; bases not matched to a gene: 7. CDR3 bases: TGTGCCAGCAGCTTAGTCGTTTCACAGGGGGATGGCTACACCTTC. It translates to CASSLVVSQGDGYTF.

The V and J genes are TRBV29-1 and TRBJ2-3; TRBD2 might be the D (5 bases). The CDR3 is 15 amino acids. Germline V gene data show CDR1 as SQVTM and CDR2 as ANQGSEA. V gave up 1 base and J gave up 2 bases, with 13 bases separating them. The CDR3 reads CSVEGGPDDTDTQYF. The CDR3 DNA reads as TGCAGCGTTGAAGGCGGGCCAGACGACACAGATACGCAGTATTTT.

The V gene is TRBV6-5, the J gene TRBJ1-2; D perhaps matches TRBD1 (5 bases). CDR3 length equals 14 residues. V lost 5 bases and J lost 3, with 13 bases in between. Germline CDR1 reads MNHEY; CDR2 reads SVGAGI. The CDR3 here is CASSPTPGDYGYTF. In DNA, the CDR3 is TGTGCCAGCAGTCCTACCCCGGGGGACTATGGCTACACCTTC.

The V and J genes are TRBV29-1 and TRBJ1-1; 9 bases map to TRBD1. The CDR3 loop spans 14 amino acids. Germline V gene data show CDR1 as SQVTM and CDR2 as ANQGSEA. The ends lost 4 bases at V and 4 bases at J; junction bases unmatched: 7. CDR3 nucleotides: TGCAGCGTTGCTAAGACAGGGGGAGGCACTGAAGCTTTCTTT. Encoded protein: CSVAKTGGGTEAFF.

CDR3 protein: CASSPGGGNYGYTF. The CDR3 region has the DNA TGTGCCAGCAGTCCGGGCGGGGGCAACTATGGCTACACCTTC. The chain couples TRBV6-5 to TRBJ1-2; tentative D call: TRBD1 (6 bases). V lost 5 bases and J 2 bases, leaving 12 bases between the germline ends. The CDR3 sequence is 14 residues long. Germline lookup yields CDR1 MNHEY and CDR2 SVGAGI.

This chain links TRBV10-3 with TRBJ2-5; 12 positions agree with TRBD2. Germline values: CDR1 ENHRY, CDR2 SYGVKD. The CDR3 is made up of 16 amino acids. The V segment lost 0 bases and the J segment 4 bases; nucleotides outside the gene matches: 3. The CDR3 is CAISESRGLAGETQYF. For the CDR3, the DNA is TGTGCCATCAGTGAGTCGAGGGGACTAGCGGGAGAGACCCAGTACTTC.

Only one count was recorded for this clone. The chain recombines TRBV7-9 with TRBJ2-1; TRBD2 agrees at 11 bases. This CDR3 comprises 17 residues. Germline V CDR1 and CDR2: SEHNR, FQNEAQ (reference sequence). V shed 1 base and J 5 bases; nucleotides not matched to a gene: 7. The CDR3 is CASSLEPRLAGNNEQFF. CDR3 DNA: TGTGCCAGCAGCTTAGAACCCCGACTAGCGGGGAACAATGAGCAGTTCTTC.

The chain employs TRBV27 and TRBJ1-1, with TRBD1 as a possible D gene (5 bases). Germline V gene lookup returns CDR1 MNHEY and CDR2 SMNVEV (reference sequence). This CDR3 spans 16 amino acids. The V gene lost 2 bases and the J gene lost 3 bases, with 16 bases spanning the gap. The CDR3 spells CASSLRRGILDTEAFF. DNA of the CDR3: TGTGCCAGCAGTTTACGTCGGGGGATCCTGGACACTGAAGCTTTCTTT.